Below, one T cell receptor (beta chain) is given with its context. Its specificity is unknown. In the library, each TCR cDNA molecule bore its own unique molecular identifier. One entry per CDR3 protein results from TCRdb running MiXCR on the 5' RACE reads. Among some 120,000 distinct CDR3 sequences listed, about 12% were seen once. The data are from a study of spatial heterogeneity in lung cancer. In the study overall: PBMC samples from follow-up, when available, were sequenced at a median of around 23 months post-resection. Points from the study as a whole: There were more appearances of ubiquitous expanded tumor TCRs in blood at resection than at follow-up.

Time point here: blood at routine non-recurrence follow-up after resection. The study sequenced unsorted whole RNA from tumor, nontumor lung or frozen PBMC. Trimming removed 2 bases at V and 10 bases at J, with 9 bases between. Germline values: CDR1 SGHTA, CDR2 FQGNSA. The CDR3 has 12 residues. The V and J genes are TRBV7-2 and TRBJ2-1; no reliable D call. The input for sequencing was PBMCs, taken at follow-up. The receptor comes from a male donor with early-stage non-small cell lung cancer. The DNA for the CDR3 is TGTGCCAGCAGCTTATCCGGCGGCGAGCAGTTCTTC. This gives the protein CASSLSGGEQFF.